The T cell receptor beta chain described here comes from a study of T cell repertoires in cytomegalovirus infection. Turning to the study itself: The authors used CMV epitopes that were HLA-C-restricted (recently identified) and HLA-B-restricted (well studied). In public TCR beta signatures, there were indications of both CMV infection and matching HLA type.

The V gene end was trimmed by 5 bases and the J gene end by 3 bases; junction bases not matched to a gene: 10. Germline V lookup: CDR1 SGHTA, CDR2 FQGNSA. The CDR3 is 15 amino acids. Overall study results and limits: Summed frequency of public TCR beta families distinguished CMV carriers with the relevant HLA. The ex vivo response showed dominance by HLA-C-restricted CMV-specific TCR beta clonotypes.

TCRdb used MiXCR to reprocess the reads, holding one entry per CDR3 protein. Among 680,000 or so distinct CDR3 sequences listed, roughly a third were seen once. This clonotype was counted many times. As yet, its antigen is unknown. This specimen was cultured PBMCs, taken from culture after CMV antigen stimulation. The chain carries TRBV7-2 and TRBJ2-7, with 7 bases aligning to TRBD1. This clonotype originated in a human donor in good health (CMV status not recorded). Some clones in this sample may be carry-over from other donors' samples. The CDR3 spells CASSTYSGQNYEQYF. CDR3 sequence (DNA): TGTGCCAGCAGCACGTACTCGGGACAGAACTACGAGCAGTACTTC.